This TCR beta chain appears in the sequencing data of a study of cytomegalovirus exposure and HLA in healthy donors. Findings and caveats of the study: It was shown in a later analysis that HLA-associated TCR beta chains were more clonally expanded than other, equally common chains.

PCR primers comprised 60 Vbeta and 13 Jbeta primers. Original methodology: Later analysis identified tens of millions of unique TCR beta chains, 8.5 million to 13 million shared. Assay used: immunoSEQ multiplex PCR; TCRdb lists only in-frame clones, some missing. V, J and clone size are those of that table, while D and trimming were read from the DNA. Its table lists 56,000 or so clones. Points on this clone: The antigen is unknown.

The receptor's source is a female donor in good health and CMV-seronegative. The sequenced sample consisted of PBMCs.

CDR3 sequence reads: CASSRGETYEQYF. Here the CDR3 DNA reads TGTGCCAGTAGTCGGGGGGAGACCTACGAGCAGTACTTC. The V and J genes are TRBV19 and TRBJ2-7, with 7 bases identical to TRBD2. Germline V CDR1 and CDR2: LNHDA, SQIVND (reference sequence). The CDR3 is made up of 13 amino acids. After removal of 5 bases from V and 2 bases from J, the junction contained 3 bases not matched to a gene. The full variable domain, rest sourced from reference TRBV19 and TRBJ2-7, is DGGITQSPKYLFRKEGQNVTLSCEQNLNHDAMYWYRQDPGQGLRLIYYSQIVNDFQKGDIAEGYSVSREKKESFPLTVTSAQKNPTAFYLCASSRGETYEQYFGPGTRLTVT.